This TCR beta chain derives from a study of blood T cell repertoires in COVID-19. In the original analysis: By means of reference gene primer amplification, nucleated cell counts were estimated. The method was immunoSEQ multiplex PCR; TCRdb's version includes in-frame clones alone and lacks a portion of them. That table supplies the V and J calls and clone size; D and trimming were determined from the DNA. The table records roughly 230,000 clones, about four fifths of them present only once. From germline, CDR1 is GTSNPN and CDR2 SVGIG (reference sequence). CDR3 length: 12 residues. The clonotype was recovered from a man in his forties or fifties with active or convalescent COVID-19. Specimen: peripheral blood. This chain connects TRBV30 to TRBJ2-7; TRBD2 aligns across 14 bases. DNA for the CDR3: TGTGCGGGGACTAGCGGGGGTTACGAGCAGTACTTC. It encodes CAGTSGGYEQYF. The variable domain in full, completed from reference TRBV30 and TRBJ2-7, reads SQTIHQWPATLVQPVGSPLSLECTVEGTSNPNLYWYRQAAGRGLQLLFYSVGIGQISSEVPQNLSASRPQDRQFILSSKKLLLSDSGFYLCAGTSGGYEQYFGPGTRLTVT.